This T cell receptor beta chain was recovered during a study of blood T cell repertoires in COVID-19. The CDR3 is 15 residues long. Germline CDR1 and CDR2: LGHNT and FRNRAP. J was trimmed by 4 bases and V by 5 bases; bases with no gene match: 10. The assay was immunoSEQ multiplex PCR, and TCRdb's table has in-frame clones only and misses some. The sample consists of fewer than 250,000 clones, around four fifths of them appearing once. The sample consisted of peripheral blood. The chain couples TRBV12-5 to TRBJ1-1; 7 bases map to TRBD1. This receptor was obtained from a woman aged 55-70 years with active or convalescent COVID-19. The CDR3 reads CASGLGQADGTEAFF. DNA of the CDR3: TGTGCTAGTGGTCTCGGACAGGCCGACGGCACTGAAGCTTTCTTT.